This record covers a single TCR beta chain. Its antigen is unknown. Germline CDR1 and CDR2: LGHNT and FRNRAP. Trimming at V came to 4 bases and at J to 4 bases, leaving 8 bases not matched to a gene. The CDR3 extends over 17 amino acids. Primers for the PCR totalled 60 Vbeta and 13 Jbeta. TCRdb keeps only in-frame clones here, not all; method: immunoSEQ multiplex PCR. The table shows a few hundred thousand clones, with around 79% occurring only once. The data originate from a study of cytomegalovirus exposure and HLA in healthy donors. Study results and caveats: Analysis was carried out at a later point, and it linked a missense DCLRE1C variant to TCR beta V- and J-gene trimming.

This receptor was obtained from a man aged 18-30 years in good health and CMV-seronegative. This sequence joins TRBV12-5 and TRBJ2-5, with TRBD2 matching over 14 bases. Sequencing was done on a sample of PBMCs. The CDR3 reads CASGSSRTSGRRETQYF. CDR3 DNA: TGTGCTAGTGGTTCTTCTCGGACTAGCGGGAGGAGAGAGACCCAGTACTTC.